This T cell receptor beta chain stems from a study of ipilimumab plus nivolumab after autologous stem cell transplantation. TCRdb keeps only in-frame clones here, not all; method: immunoSEQ multiplex PCR. The top ten clones hold 13% to 15% of a sample with about 1,700 clones, 81% of them seen once. In its sample, this clone was seen once. The ends lost 4 bases at V and 0 bases at J; junction bases unmatched: 1. The CDR3 is 15 residues long. CDR1 is SGHNT, CDR2 YYREEE, per germline (reference sequence). The material was PBMCs, obtained in a trial of ipilimumab plus nivolumab as post-transplant consolidation. The chain carries TRBV5-4 and TRBJ2-3; 11 bases line up with TRBD2. The sequence was collected from a female donor with multiple myeloma. For the CDR3, the DNA is TGTGCCAGCAGCGTAGCGGGAGGGAGCACAGATACGCAGTATTTT. Its protein is CASSVAGGSTDTQYF.